The 14 T cell receptor beta chains below come from one sample, sequenced in a study of breast tumors, draining lymph nodes, adjacent tissues. Samples came from axillary lymph nodes draining the breast cancer. TCRdb fed the multiplex PCR reads into MiXCR, producing one record per CDR3 protein. The sample gives tens of thousands of distinct CDR3 sequences, roughly 19% of which show up once; about 2.5% is in the top ten. Source material: axillary lymph node tissue. Every receptor here comes from a female donor with breast cancer. Some clones in this sample may be carry-over from other donors' samples.

This clonotype was observed many times. The chain recombines TRBV5-8 with TRBJ2-5; TRBD1 matches 8 bases. This CDR3 contains 16 residues. Germline-derived CDR1 and CDR2 are SGHTS and YDEGEE. Trimming took 7 bases from V and 4 from J; bases not matched to a gene: 15. CDR3 DNA: TGTGCCAGCGGAAATGCCGGACAGGGCAGGGGAGAGACCCAGTACTTC. This sequence encodes CASGNAGQGRGETQYF.

There are many counts of this clonotype. V gene TRBV2 combines with J gene TRBJ2-5; weak D call: TRBD1 (5 bases). Trimming cost V 4 bases and J 4 bases, with 7 bases left between them. The CDR3 loop spans 12 amino acids. In germline, CDR1 is SNHLY, CDR2 FYNNEI. CDR3 protein: CASSGQGETQYF. DNA for the CDR3: TGTGCCAGCAGTGGGCAGGGAGAGACCCAGTACTTC.

The chain combines TRBV6-1 with TRBJ2-1, with 11 bases aligning to TRBD2. Germline V gives CDR1 MNHNS, CDR2 SASEGT. The CDR3 sequence is 15 residues long. Trimming took 6 bases from V and 3 from J; bases not matched to a gene: 4. The CDR3 coding sequence is TGTGCCAGCAGAACCGGGACTAGCGGCTACAATGAGCAGTTCTTC. Protein sequence: CASRTGTSGYNEQFF.

As regards this clonotype: This may be a read error: a much more frequent sequence differs by one nucleotide. Lacking the conserved final phenylalanine or tryptophan, this CDR3 likely reflects a read error. The V gene is TRBV6-1, the J gene TRBJ2-5; D is ambiguous. Per germline, CDR1 MNHNS and CDR2 SASEGT. The length of the CDR3 is 14 residues. Trimming removed 2 bases from V and 6 bases from J, with 13 bases in between. The CDR3 loop reads CASSEFLWGKTQYS. The CDR3 DNA reads TGTGCCAGCAGTGAATTTTTGTGGGGAAAGACCCAGTACTCC.

With regard to this clonotype: A single base separates this from a much larger clone, so it may be a read error. The chain couples TRBV4-3 to TRBJ2-1; D is unclear. Between the trimmed V and J ends, which lost 4 bases and 6 bases, there was a span of 16 bases. Germline lookup yields CDR1 LGHNA and CDR2 YSLEER. The CDR3 sequence is 15 residues long. The CDR3 sequence: CASSRDPRASNEQFF. CDR3 bases: TGCGCCAGCAGCCGAGATCCTAGAGCGAGCAATGAGCAGTTCTTC.

In the case of this clonotype: The junction departs from the called germline gene at one end, perhaps through a read error. V usage is TRBV20-1 and J usage is TRBJ2-5; D could derive from TRBD1 or TRBD2 (5 bases each). From germline, CDR1 is DFQATT and CDR2 SNEGSKA (reference sequence). The CDR3 contains 13 residues. The CDR3 loop is CSASVGGQGTQYF. DNA for the CDR3: TGCAGTGCTAGTGTAGGAGGACAAGGGACCCAGTACTTC.

Notes on this clonotype: The conserved closing phenylalanine or tryptophan is absent in this CDR3, likely reflecting a read error. The CDR3 loop reads CASSLMGRFNEQFI. The CDR3 nucleotides are TGTGCCAGCAGCCTTATGGGACGGTTCAATGAGCAGTTCATC. The chain employs TRBV5-4 and TRBJ2-1; D could derive from TRBD1 or TRBD2 (5 bases each). The CDR3 loop spans 14 amino acids. Trimming left V 4 bases short and J 6 bases short, with 14 bases between. CDR1 is SGHNT and CDR2 is YYREEE in the germline V gene (reference sequence).

The sample holds many counts of this clonotype. The chain carries TRBV27 and TRBJ1-3; 7 bases fit TRBD1. The length of the CDR3 is 14 residues. V gave up 6 bases and J gave up 4 bases; unmatched junction bases: 6. Germline V gene data show CDR1 as MNHEY and CDR2 as SMNVEV (reference sequence). CDR3 region: CASRQGMAGNTIYF. DNA of the CDR3: TGTGCCAGCAGACAGGGGATGGCAGGAAACACCATATATTTT.

This clonotype was detected ten times or more. The rearrangement links TRBV20-1 to TRBJ2-1; D possibly corresponds to TRBD2 (5 bases). V was shortened by 6 bases and J by 6 bases, with 18 bases between the two germline ends. Germline lookup yields CDR1 DFQATT and CDR2 SNEGSKA (reference sequence). The CDR3 loop spans 14 amino acids. The CDR3 region has the DNA TGCAGTGCGAGAACTAGGGTACTTGGCAATGAGCAGTTCTTC. As protein: CSARTRVLGNEQFF.

Concerning this clonotype: Sequence at one end of the junction differs from germline and may be a read error. The chain joins TRBV6-1 to TRBJ1-2, with 11 positions matching TRBD1. Germline values: CDR1 MNHNS, CDR2 SASEGT. The CDR3 extends over 21 amino acids. CDR3 in amino acids: CASSGLLTNKDRGRRNFGYTF. The CDR3 nucleotides read TGTGCCAGCAGCGGACTCCTCACCAATAAGGACAGGGGGCGCAGGAACTTTGGCTACACCTTC.

This clonotype was picked up many times. The chain carries TRBV29-1 and TRBJ2-5; 11 bases agree with TRBD2. Trimming at V came to 3 bases and at J to 5 bases, leaving 2 bases not matched to a gene. This CDR3 region has 13 residues. CDR1 is SQVTM, CDR2 ANQGSEA, per germline. CDR3 loop: CSVDRTSGETQYF. Written as DNA, the CDR3 is TGCAGCGTTGATAGGACTAGCGGGGAGACCCAGTACTTC.

This clonotype occurred many times. This chain uses TRBV6-5 with TRBJ1-5; unclear D gene. The CDR3 runs 13 residues. The germline CDR1 and CDR2 sequences are MNHEY and SVGAGI. With 6 bases removed from V and 1 base from J, the gap between germline ends came to 7 bases. In DNA, the CDR3 is TGTGCCAGCAGCCAGCGGAGCAATCAGCCCCAGCATTTT. This codes for CASSQRSNQPQHF.

As to this clonotype: Possible read error: a much larger clone is one base away. The chain employs TRBV6-1 and TRBJ1-4, with a tentative D call TRBD1 (5 bases). The CDR3 contains 15 residues. CDR1 and CDR2 from the germline V gene are MNHNS and SASEGT. The CDR3 DNA reads as TGTGCCAACAGTGGGGGTGACACCTTGGAGGAAAAACTGTTTTTT. This encodes CANSGGDTLEEKLFF.

This clonotype occurred many times. V and J are TRBV6-1 and TRBJ2-7, with TRBD2 matching over 12 bases. This CDR3 comprises 16 residues. Germline V lookup: CDR1 MNHNS, CDR2 SASEGT. V shed 7 bases and J 4 bases; nucleotides not matched to a gene: 11. CDR3 sequence: CASTLTTSGRGYEQYF. As DNA, the CDR3 is TGTGCCAGCACCCTGACGACTAGCGGGAGAGGGTACGAGCAGTACTTC.